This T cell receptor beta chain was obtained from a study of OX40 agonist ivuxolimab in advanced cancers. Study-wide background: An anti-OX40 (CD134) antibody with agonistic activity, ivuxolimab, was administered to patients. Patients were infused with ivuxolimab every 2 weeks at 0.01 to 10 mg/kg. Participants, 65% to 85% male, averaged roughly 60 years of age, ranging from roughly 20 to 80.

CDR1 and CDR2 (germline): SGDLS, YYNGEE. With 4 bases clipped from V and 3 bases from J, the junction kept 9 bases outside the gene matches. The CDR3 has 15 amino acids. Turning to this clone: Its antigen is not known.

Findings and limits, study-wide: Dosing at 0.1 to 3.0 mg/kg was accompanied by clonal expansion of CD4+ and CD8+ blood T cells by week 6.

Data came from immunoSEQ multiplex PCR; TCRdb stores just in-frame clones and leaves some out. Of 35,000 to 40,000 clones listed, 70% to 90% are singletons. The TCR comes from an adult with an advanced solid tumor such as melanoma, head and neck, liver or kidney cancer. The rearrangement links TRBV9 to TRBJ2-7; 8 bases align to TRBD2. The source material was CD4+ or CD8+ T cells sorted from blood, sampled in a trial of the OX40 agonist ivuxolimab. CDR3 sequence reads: CASSPAAGGFYEQYF. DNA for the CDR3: TGTGCCAGCAGCCCCGCGGCGGGGGGATTCTACGAGCAGTACTTC.